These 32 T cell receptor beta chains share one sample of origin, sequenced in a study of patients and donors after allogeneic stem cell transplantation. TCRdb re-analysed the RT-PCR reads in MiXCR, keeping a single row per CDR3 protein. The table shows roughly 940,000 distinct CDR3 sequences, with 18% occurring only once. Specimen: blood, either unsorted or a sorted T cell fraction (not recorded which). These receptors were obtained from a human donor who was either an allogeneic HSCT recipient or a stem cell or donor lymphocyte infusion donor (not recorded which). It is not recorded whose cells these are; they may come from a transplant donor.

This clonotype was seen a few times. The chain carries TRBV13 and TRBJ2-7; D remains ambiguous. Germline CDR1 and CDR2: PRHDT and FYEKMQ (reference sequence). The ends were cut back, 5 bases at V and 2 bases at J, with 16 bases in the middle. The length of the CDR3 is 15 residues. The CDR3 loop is CASSPSDPPTYEQYF. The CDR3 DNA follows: TGTGCCAGCAGCCCTAGTGACCCACCCACCTACGAGCAGTACTTC.

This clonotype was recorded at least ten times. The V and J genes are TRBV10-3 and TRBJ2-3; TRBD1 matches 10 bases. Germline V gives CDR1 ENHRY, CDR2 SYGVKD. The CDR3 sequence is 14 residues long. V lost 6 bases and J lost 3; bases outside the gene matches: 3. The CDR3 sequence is CAIRGDRGTDTQYF. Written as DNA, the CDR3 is TGTGCCATCAGGGGGGACAGGGGAACAGATACGCAGTATTTT.

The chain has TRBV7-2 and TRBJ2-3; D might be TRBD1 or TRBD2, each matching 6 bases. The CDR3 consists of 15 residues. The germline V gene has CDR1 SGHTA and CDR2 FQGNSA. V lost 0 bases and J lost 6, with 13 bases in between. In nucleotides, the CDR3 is TGTGCCAGCAGCTTAGCGGGGGGCGGGTACGATACGCAGTATTTT. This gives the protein CASSLAGGGYDTQYF. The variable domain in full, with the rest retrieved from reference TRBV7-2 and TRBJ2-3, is GAGVSQSPSNKVTEKGKDVELRCDPISGHTALYWYRQSLGQGLEFLIYFQGNSAPDKSGLPSDRFSAERTGGSVSTLTIQRTQQEDSAVYLCASSLAGGGYDTQYFGPGTRLTVL.

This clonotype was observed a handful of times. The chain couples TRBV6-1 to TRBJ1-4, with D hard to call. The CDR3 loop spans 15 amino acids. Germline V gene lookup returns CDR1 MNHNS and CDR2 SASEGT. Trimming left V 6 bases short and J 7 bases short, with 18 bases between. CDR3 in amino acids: CASRISTIAGEKLFF. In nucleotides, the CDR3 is TGTGCCAGCAGGATCAGCACAATAGCTGGTGAAAAACTGTTTTTT.

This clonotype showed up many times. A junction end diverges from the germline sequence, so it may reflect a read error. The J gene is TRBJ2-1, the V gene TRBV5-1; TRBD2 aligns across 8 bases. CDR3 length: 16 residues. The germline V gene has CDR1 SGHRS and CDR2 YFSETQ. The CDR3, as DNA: TGTGCCAGCAGTTTACCGCGCGGGGGGTCCTACAATGAGCAGTTCTTC. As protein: CASSLPRGGSYNEQFF.

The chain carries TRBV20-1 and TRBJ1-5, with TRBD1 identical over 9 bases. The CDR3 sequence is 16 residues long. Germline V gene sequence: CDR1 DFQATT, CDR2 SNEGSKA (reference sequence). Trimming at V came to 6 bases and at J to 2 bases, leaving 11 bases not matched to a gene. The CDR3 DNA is TGCAGTGCCAGGGGACAGGGATCACTCGGCAATCAGCCCCAGCATTTT. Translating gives CSARGQGSLGNQPQHF.

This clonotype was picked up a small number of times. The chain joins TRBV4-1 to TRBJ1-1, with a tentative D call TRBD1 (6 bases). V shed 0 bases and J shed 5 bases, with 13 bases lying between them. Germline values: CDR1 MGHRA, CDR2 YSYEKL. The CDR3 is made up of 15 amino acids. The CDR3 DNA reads TGCGCCAGCAGCCAAGATCCCTGGACAGCAACTGAAGCTTTCTTT. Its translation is CASSQDPWTATEAFF.

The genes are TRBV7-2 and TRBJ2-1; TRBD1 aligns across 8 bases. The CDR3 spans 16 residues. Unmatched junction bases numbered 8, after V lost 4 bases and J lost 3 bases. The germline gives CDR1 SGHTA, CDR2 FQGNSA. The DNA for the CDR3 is TGTGCCAGCAGCTCAGTACCGGGACAGGTCTACAATGAGCAGTTCTTC. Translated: CASSSVPGQVYNEQFF.

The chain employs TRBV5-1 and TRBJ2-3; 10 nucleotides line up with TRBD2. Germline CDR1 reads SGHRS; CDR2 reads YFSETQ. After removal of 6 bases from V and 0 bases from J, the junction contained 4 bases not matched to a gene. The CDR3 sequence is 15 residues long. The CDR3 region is CASTRTSGSTDTQYF. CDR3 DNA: TGCGCCAGCACCCGGACTAGCGGAAGCACAGATACGCAGTATTTT.

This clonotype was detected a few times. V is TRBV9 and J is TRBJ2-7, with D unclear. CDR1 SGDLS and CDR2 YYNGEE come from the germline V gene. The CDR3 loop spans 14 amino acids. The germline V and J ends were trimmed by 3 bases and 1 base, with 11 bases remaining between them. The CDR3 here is CASSDRAVSYEQYF. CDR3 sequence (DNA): TGTGCCAGCAGCGACCGGGCCGTTTCCTACGAGCAGTACTTC.

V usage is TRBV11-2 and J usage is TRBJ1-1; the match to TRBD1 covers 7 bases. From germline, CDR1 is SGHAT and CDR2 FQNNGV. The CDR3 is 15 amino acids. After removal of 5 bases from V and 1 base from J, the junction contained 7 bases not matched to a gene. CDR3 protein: CASSPTDRSNTEAFF. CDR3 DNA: TGTGCCAGCAGCCCCACGGACAGGTCGAACACTGAAGCTTTCTTT.

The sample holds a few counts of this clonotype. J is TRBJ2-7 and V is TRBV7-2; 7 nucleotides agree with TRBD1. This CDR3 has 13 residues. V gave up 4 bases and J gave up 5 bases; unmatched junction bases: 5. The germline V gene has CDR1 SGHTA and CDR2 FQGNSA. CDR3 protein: CASSSQQGNEQYF. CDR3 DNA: TGTGCCAGCAGCTCCCAACAGGGGAACGAGCAGTACTTC.

The CDR3 protein is CASSHITGRVTEAFF. The CDR3, as DNA: TGTGCCAGCAGCCACATAACAGGGCGAGTAACTGAAGCTTTCTTT. The chain couples TRBV11-2 to TRBJ1-1; maybe TRBD1 (6 bases). The CDR3 loop spans 15 amino acids. The V gene's germline CDR1 is SGHAT and CDR2 FQNNGV. The V end was cut by 5 bases, the J end by 5 bases, with 18 bases between.

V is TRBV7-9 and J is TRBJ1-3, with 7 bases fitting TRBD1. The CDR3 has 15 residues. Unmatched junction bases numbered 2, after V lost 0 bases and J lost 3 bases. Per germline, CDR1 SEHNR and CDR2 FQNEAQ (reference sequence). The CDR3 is CASSLAGTVGNTIYF. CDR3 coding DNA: TGTGCCAGCAGCTTAGCGGGGACAGTTGGAAACACCATATATTTT. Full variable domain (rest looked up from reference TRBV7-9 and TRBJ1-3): DTGVSQNPRHKITKRGQNVTFRCDPISEHNRLYWYRQTLGQGPEFLTYFQNEAQLEKSRLLSDRFSAERPKGSFSTLEIQRTEQGDSAMYLCASSLAGTVGNTIYFGEGSWLTVV.

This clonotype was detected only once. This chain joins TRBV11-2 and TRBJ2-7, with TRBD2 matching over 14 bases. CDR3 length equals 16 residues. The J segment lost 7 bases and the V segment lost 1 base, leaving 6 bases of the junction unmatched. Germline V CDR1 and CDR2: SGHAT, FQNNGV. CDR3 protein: CASSLGLAGGHEEQYF. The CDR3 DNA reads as TGTGCCAGCAGCTTAGGACTAGCGGGGGGGCATGAGGAGCAGTACTTC. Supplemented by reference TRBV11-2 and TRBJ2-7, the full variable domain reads EAGVAQSPRYKIIEKRQSVAFWCNPISGHATLYWYQQILGQGPKLLIQFQNNGVVDDSQLPKDRFSAERLKGVDSTLKIQPAKLEDSAVYLCASSLGLAGGHEEQYFGPGTRLTVT.

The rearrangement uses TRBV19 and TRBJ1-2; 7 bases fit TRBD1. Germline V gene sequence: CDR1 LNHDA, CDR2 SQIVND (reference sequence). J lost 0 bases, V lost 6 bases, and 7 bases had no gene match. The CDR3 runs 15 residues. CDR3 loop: CASRGTEPPNYGYTF. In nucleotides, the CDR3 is TGTGCCAGTAGGGGGACAGAGCCACCTAACTATGGCTACACCTTC. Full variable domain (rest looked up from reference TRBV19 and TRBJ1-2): DGGITQSPKYLFRKEGQNVTLSCEQNLNHDAMYWYRQDPGQGLRLIYYSQIVNDFQKGDIAEGYSVSREKKESFPLTVTSAQKNPTAFYLCASRGTEPPNYGYTFGSGTRLTVV.

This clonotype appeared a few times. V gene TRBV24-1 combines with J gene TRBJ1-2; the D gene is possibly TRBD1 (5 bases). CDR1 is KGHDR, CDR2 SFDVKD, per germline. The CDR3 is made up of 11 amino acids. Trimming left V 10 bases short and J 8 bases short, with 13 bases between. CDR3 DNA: TGTGCCACTTGGGGCGCTGGCGGCTACACCTTC. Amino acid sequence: CATWGAGGYTF.

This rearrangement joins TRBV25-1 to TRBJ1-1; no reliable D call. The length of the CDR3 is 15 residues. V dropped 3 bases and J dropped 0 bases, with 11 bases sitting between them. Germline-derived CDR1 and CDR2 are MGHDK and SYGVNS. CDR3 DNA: TGTGCCAGCAGTGACAGCAATACCATGAACACTGAAGCTTTCTTT. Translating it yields CASSDSNTMNTEAFF.

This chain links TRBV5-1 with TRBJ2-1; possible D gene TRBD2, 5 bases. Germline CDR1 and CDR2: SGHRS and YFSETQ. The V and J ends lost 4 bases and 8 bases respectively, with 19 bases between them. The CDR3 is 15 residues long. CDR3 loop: CASSPQRLRTHEQFF. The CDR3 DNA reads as TGCGCCAGCAGCCCCCAGCGGCTAAGAACCCATGAGCAGTTCTTC.

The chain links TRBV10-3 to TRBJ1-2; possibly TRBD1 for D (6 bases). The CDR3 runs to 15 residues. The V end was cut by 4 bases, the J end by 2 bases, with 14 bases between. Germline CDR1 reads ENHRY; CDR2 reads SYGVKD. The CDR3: CAISGPQGTNYGYTF. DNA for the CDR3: TGTGCCATCAGTGGGCCTCAGGGGACCAACTATGGCTACACCTTC.

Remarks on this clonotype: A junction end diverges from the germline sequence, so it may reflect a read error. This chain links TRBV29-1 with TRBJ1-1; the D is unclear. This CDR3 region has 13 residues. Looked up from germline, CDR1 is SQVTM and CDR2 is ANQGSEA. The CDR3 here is CSVEGKTLPEAFF. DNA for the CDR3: TGCAGCGTCGAAGGGAAAACCCTTCCTGAAGCTTTCTTT.

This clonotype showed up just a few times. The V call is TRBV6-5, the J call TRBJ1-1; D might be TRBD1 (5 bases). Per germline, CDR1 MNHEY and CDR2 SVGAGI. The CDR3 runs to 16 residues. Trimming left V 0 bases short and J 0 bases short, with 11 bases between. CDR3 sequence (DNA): TGTGCCAGCAGTTACTCGTGGGCAGGGTTGAACACTGAAGCTTTCTTT. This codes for CASSYSWAGLNTEAFF.

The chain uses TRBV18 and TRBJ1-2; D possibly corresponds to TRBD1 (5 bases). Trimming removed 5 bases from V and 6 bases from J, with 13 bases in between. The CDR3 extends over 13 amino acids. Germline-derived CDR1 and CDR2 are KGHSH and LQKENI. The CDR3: CASSAGGLDGYTF. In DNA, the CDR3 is TGTGCCAGCTCAGCTGGGGGACTGGATGGCTACACCTTC.

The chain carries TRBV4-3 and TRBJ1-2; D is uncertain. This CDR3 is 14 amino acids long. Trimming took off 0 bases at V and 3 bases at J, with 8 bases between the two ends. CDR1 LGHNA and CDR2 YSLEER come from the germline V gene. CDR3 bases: TGCGCCAGCAGCCAAGAGAGGTCAGACTATGGCTACACCTTC. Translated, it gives CASSQERSDYGYTF.

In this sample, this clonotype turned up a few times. The CDR3: CASSQLPNTGELFF. In DNA, the CDR3 is TGCGCCAGCAGCCAATTACCGAACACCGGGGAGCTGTTTTTT. The rearrangement uses TRBV4-3 and TRBJ2-2; no definite D call. The V gene's germline CDR1 is LGHNA and CDR2 YSLEER. CDR3 size: 14 residues. V lost 2 bases and J 0 bases, leaving 4 bases between the germline ends.

DNA for the CDR3: TGTGCTAGTGGTCGAGGGGGCCCGAACACCGGGGAGCTGTTTTTT. Translated, it gives CASGRGGPNTGELFF. V and J are TRBV12-5 and TRBJ2-2; the match to TRBD1 covers 7 bases. The J segment lost 0 bases and the V segment lost 5 bases, leaving 3 bases of the junction unmatched. The CDR3 loop spans 15 amino acids. The germline gives CDR1 LGHNT, CDR2 FRNRAP.

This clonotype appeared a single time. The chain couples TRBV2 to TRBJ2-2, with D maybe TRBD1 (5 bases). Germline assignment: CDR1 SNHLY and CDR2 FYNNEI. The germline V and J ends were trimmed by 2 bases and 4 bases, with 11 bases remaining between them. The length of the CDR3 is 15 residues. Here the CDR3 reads CASSEYQGFTGELFF. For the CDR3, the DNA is TGTGCCAGCAGTGAATATCAGGGTTTCACCGGGGAGCTGTTTTTT.

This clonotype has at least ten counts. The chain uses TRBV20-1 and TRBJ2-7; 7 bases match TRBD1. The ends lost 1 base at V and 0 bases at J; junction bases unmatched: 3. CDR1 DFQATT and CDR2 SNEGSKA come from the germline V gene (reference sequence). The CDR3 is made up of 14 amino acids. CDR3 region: CSARGDSSSYEQYF. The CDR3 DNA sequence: TGCAGTGCTAGAGGGGACAGTTCCTCCTACGAGCAGTACTTC.

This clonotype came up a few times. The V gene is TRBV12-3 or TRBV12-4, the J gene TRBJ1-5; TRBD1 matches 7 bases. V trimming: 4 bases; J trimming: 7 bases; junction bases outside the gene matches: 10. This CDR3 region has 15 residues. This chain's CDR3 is CASSSMTGFRQPQHF. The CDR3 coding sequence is TGTGCCAGCAGTTCGATGACAGGGTTCAGGCAGCCCCAGCATTTT.

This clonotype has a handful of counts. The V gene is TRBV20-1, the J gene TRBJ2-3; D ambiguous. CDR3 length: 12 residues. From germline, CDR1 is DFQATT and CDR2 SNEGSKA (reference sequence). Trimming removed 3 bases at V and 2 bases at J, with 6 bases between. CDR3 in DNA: TGCAGTGCTAGTATGACCACAGATACGCAGTATTTT. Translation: CSASMTTDTQYF.

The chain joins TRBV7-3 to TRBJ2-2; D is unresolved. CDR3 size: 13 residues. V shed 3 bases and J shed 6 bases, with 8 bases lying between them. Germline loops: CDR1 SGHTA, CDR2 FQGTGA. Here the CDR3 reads CASSFDKAGELFF. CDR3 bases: TGTGCCAGCAGCTTTGATAAAGCCGGGGAGCTGTTTTTT.

The CDR3 sequence: CASSPDGRIYGYTF. The CDR3 coding sequence is TGTGCCAGCAGCCCCGACGGGCGCATCTATGGCTACACCTTC. This chain uses TRBV5-6 with TRBJ1-2, with D hard to call. Germline V gene lookup returns CDR1 SGHDT and CDR2 YYEEEE. The CDR3 spans 14 residues. V lost 4 bases and J 4 bases, leaving 14 bases between the germline ends. Full variable domain (remainder filled in from reference TRBV5-6 and TRBJ1-2): DAGVTQSPTHLIKTRGQQVTLRCSPKSGHDTVSWYQQALGQGPQFIFQYYEEEERQRGNFPDRFSGHQFPNYSSELNVNALLLGDSALYLCASSPDGRIYGYTFGSGTRLTVV.